The 32 T cell receptor beta chains reported below all come from one sample, sequenced in a study of identical twins. TCRdb fed the 5' RACE reads into MiXCR, producing one record per CDR3 protein. In the table there are some 660,000 distinct CDR3 sequences, roughly 8% of which are singletons. These data were likewise used in another study, on yellow fever vaccine responses in identical twins.

The sequencing sample was made of PBMCs. These TCRs come from a woman younger than 35 in good health.

V gene TRBV30 combines with J gene TRBJ1-1, with D unclear. Trimming pared 3 bases from V and 1 base from J, leaving 6 bases between. The CDR3 is made up of 12 amino acids. Germline CDR1 is GTSNPN and CDR2 is SVGIG (reference sequence). The CDR3 here is CAWSLENTEAFF. The CDR3 coding sequence is TGTGCCTGGAGCTTAGAGAACACTGAAGCTTTCTTT.

This clonotype showed up just a few times. The chain combines TRBV20-1 with TRBJ2-7; 7 positions match TRBD2. The CDR3 totals 14 residues. Unmatched junction bases numbered 6, after V lost 0 bases and J lost 4 bases. Per the germline V gene, CDR1 is DFQATT and CDR2 is SNEGSKA (reference sequence). CDR3 DNA sequence: TGCAGTGCTAGAGAAGGACTAGTTAAGTACGAGCAGTACTTC. Translating it yields CSAREGLVKYEQYF.

This clonotype was observed a handful of times. This chain connects TRBV29-1 to TRBJ1-2, with TRBD1 identical over 8 bases. This CDR3 contains 11 residues. V trimming: 7 bases; J trimming: 3 bases; junction bases outside the gene matches: 1. Germline V CDR1 and CDR2: SQVTM, ANQGSEA. The CDR3, as DNA: TGCAGCGAGGGACAGGACTATGGCTACACCTTC. Its translation is CSEGQDYGYTF.

This clonotype came up a few times. J is TRBJ2-1 and V is TRBV14, with a weak D call TRBD2 (5 bases). V dropped 5 bases and J dropped 4 bases, with 12 bases sitting between them. Germline loops: CDR1 SGHDN, CDR2 FVKESK. This CDR3 contains 14 residues. CDR3 sequence: CASSYAGLYNEQFF. CDR3 nucleotide sequence: TGTGCCAGCAGCTATGCGGGCCTATACAATGAGCAGTTCTTC.

The chain employs TRBV10-2 and TRBJ2-7; TRBD1 matches 9 bases. Trimming removed 2 bases from V and 5 bases from J; junction bases left unmatched: 13. The CDR3 is made up of 17 amino acids. Germline loops: CDR1 WSHSY, CDR2 SAAADI. The CDR3 nucleotides read TGCGCCAGCAGTGAGATTGGGGAGGACAGGGGTCTGAACGAGCAGTACTTC. This gives the protein CASSEIGEDRGLNEQYF.

This clonotype was detected a few times. A much larger clone lies a single base off, so this may be a read error. The V and J genes are TRBV5-6 and TRBJ2-7; D is uncertain. From germline, CDR1 is SGHDT and CDR2 YYEEEE. Trimming left V 0 bases short and J 2 bases short, with 6 bases between. This CDR3 has 13 residues. The CDR3 is CASSLGHAYEQYF. In nucleotides, the CDR3 is TGTGCCAGCAGCTTGGGACACGCCTACGAGCAGTACTTC.

The genes are TRBV7-2 and TRBJ2-5, with D tentatively TRBD1 or TRBD2 (5 bases each). Trimming took off 4 bases at V and 5 bases at J, with 11 bases between the two ends. Per germline, CDR1 SGHTA and CDR2 FQGNSA. The CDR3 runs to 13 residues. This CDR3 is CASSSTWGETQYF. CDR3 DNA: TGTGCCAGCAGCTCCACCTGGGGGGAGACCCAGTACTTC.

This clonotype came up a few times. The chain couples TRBV7-6 to TRBJ1-1; D remains ambiguous. This CDR3 has 12 residues. The V gene's germline CDR1 is SGHVS and CDR2 FNYEAQ. Trimming cost V 5 bases and J 7 bases, with 11 bases left between them. This CDR3 is CASSPRADEAFF. CDR3 nucleotide sequence: TGTGCCAGCAGCCCCCGGGCCGATGAAGCTTTCTTT.

This clonotype was counted between two and nine times. CDR3: CASSLTLRGLSNTGELFF. Written as DNA, the CDR3 is TGTGCCAGCAGCTTAACATTACGAGGGCTAAGTAACACCGGGGAGCTGTTTTTT. This chain joins TRBV7-3 and TRBJ2-2, with D possibly TRBD2 on 5 matching bases. Looked up from germline, CDR1 is SGHTA and CDR2 is FQGTGA. Trimming removed 0 bases from V and 2 bases from J, with 16 bases in between. This CDR3 comprises 18 residues. Based on the CDR3 plus reference TRBV7-3 and TRBJ2-2, the full variable domain is GAGVSQTPSNKVTEKGKYVELRCDPISGHTALYWYRQSLGQGPEFLIYFQGTGAADDSGLPNDRFFAVRPEGSVSTLKIQRTERGDSAVYLCASSLTLRGLSNTGELFFGEGSRLTVL.

V usage is TRBV4-1 and J usage is TRBJ2-1; TRBD1 might be the D (6 bases). CDR1 and CDR2 (germline): MGHRA, YSYEKL. The CDR3 has 14 amino acids. V lost 7 bases and J lost 0, with 10 bases in between. This CDR3 reads CASMGASSYNEQFF. The CDR3 coding sequence is TGCGCCAGCATGGGGGCGAGCTCCTACAATGAGCAGTTCTTC.

The chain joins TRBV20-1 to TRBJ2-7; no reliable D call. The CDR3 consists of 13 residues. In germline, CDR1 is DFQATT, CDR2 SNEGSKA (reference sequence). V lost 2 bases and J lost 4, with 12 bases in between. For the CDR3, the DNA is TGCAGTGCTAGATCTATAGAAGATTACGAGCAGTACTTC. Protein: CSARSIEDYEQYF.

This clonotype has just one count. This chain uses TRBV7-2 with TRBJ2-5; D is perhaps TRBD2 (7 bases). V lost 2 bases, J lost 5 bases, and 21 bases lay in between. CDR1 is SGHTA, CDR2 FQGNSA, per germline. CDR3 length equals 17 residues. CDR3 loop: CASSLIPWGGHDETQYF. CDR3 sequence (DNA): TGTGCCAGCAGCTTAATTCCTTGGGGGGGGCACGATGAGACCCAGTACTTC.

This clonotype was recorded a few times. The chain couples TRBV6-2 or TRBV6-3 to TRBJ2-7, with TRBD2 matching over 9 bases. Trimming took 7 bases from V and 0 from J; bases not matched to a gene: 10. The V gene's germline CDR1 is MNHEY and CDR2 SVGEGT. This CDR3 comprises 16 residues. The DNA for the CDR3 is TGTGCCAGCATGAGTCCAGCGGGAGGAACCTCCTACGAGCAGTACTTC. Translated, it gives CASMSPAGGTSYEQYF.

The chain recombines TRBV27 with TRBJ2-1; a weak D match, TRBD1 (6 bases). There are 12 residues in the CDR3. Germline lookup yields CDR1 MNHEY and CDR2 SMNVEV (reference sequence). Trimming left V 5 bases short and J 6 bases short, with 8 bases between. The CDR3 DNA sequence: TGTGCCAGCAGTCACAGGGTCAATGAGCAGTTCTTC. Protein sequence: CASSHRVNEQFF.

The table lists this clonotype with a few counts. The chain is built from TRBV4-1 and TRBJ2-1, with D possibly matching TRBD1 (6 bases). CDR3 length: 13 residues. Germline V lookup: CDR1 MGHRA, CDR2 YSYEKL. The ends were cut back, 0 bases at V and 8 bases at J, with 8 bases in the middle. The CDR3 spells CASSQDGGYEQFF. CDR3 nucleotide sequence: TGCGCCAGCAGCCAAGATGGGGGCTATGAGCAGTTCTTC.

This clonotype appeared a few times. The V and J genes are TRBV5-1 and TRBJ1-2; D call uncertain. This CDR3 region has 12 residues. Per the germline V gene, CDR1 is SGHRS and CDR2 is YFSETQ. Deletions cut 0 bases from V and 7 bases from J, with 7 bases between. CDR3 sequence reads: CASSLDAPGYTF. The CDR3 coding sequence is TGCGCCAGCAGCTTGGACGCCCCTGGCTACACCTTC.

This chain joins TRBV10-3 and TRBJ2-3, with 12 bases aligning to TRBD2. J was trimmed by 6 bases and V by 6 bases; bases with no gene match: 10. This CDR3 has 16 amino acids. Germline loops: CDR1 ENHRY, CDR2 SYGVKD. CDR3 loop: CAISPSLAGGLDTQYF. CDR3 sequence (DNA): TGTGCCATCAGCCCTTCCCTAGCGGGAGGGTTGGATACGCAGTATTTT.

The chain combines TRBV2 with TRBJ1-1; D call uncertain. The V end lost 5 bases, the J end lost 1 base, and 8 bases lay between the germline ends. The CDR3 contains 13 residues. Germline-derived CDR1 and CDR2 are SNHLY and FYNNEI. CDR3 sequence reads: CASSSKGNTEAFF. CDR3 bases: TGTGCCAGCAGTTCCAAAGGGAACACTGAAGCTTTCTTT.

The chain recombines TRBV7-2 with TRBJ2-1; a possible D gene is TRBD1 (5 bases). CDR1 is SGHTA and CDR2 is FQGNSA in the germline V gene. Trimming removed 1 base at V and 11 bases at J, with 21 bases between. The CDR3 loop spans 16 amino acids. CDR3 loop: CASSLVSQGGRNKQFF. For the CDR3, the DNA is TGTGCCAGCAGCTTAGTCAGCCAGGGTGGCAGAAATAAGCAGTTCTTC.

This clonotype was seen a few times. The rearrangement joins TRBV27 to TRBJ1-2, with 7 bases that match TRBD1. The V gene end was trimmed by 4 bases and the J gene end by 5 bases; junction bases not matched to a gene: 4. The CDR3 sequence is 13 residues long. In germline, CDR1 is MNHEY, CDR2 SMNVEV (reference sequence). CDR3 loop: CASSSRQGYGYTF. The CDR3, as DNA: TGTGCCAGCAGTTCGCGACAGGGATATGGCTACACCTTC.

The V gene is TRBV9, the J gene TRBJ2-2; TRBD1 or TRBD2 may be the D gene (5 bases each). V was clipped by 3 bases and J by 6 bases, with 12 bases between them. The CDR3 sequence is 14 residues long. From germline, CDR1 is SGDLS and CDR2 YYNGEE. CDR3 nucleotides: TGTGCCAGCAGCGCCGGGACCGACGCCGGGGAGCTGTTTTTT. This codes for CASSAGTDAGELFF.

The V gene is TRBV5-1, the J gene TRBJ2-2; 10 bases agree with TRBD1. The CDR3 loop spans 15 amino acids. Germline V gene data show CDR1 as SGHRS and CDR2 as YFSETQ. Trimming removed 3 bases from V and 2 bases from J; junction bases left unmatched: 1. CDR3: CASSWTGGNTGELFF. Written as DNA, the CDR3 is TGCGCCAGCAGCTGGACAGGGGGTAACACCGGGGAGCTGTTTTTT.

This clonotype showed up just a few times. V gene TRBV6-1 combines with J gene TRBJ2-5, with TRBD2 identical over 7 bases. The V gene end was trimmed by 8 bases and the J gene end by 5 bases; junction bases not matched to a gene: 11. Germline CDR1 is MNHNS and CDR2 is SASEGT. The CDR3 has 14 residues. The CDR3 loop is CASRGTLGGETQYF. CDR3 bases: TGTGCCAGCCGCGGGACCCTGGGAGGGGAGACCCAGTACTTC.

This clonotype has a count of ten or more. J is TRBJ2-1 and V is TRBV24-1, with D maybe TRBD1 (5 bases). This CDR3 is 14 amino acids long. Germline loops: CDR1 KGHDR, CDR2 SFDVKD. The V and J ends lost 6 bases and 5 bases respectively, with 13 bases between them. The DNA for the CDR3 is TGTGCCACCAGTCGCCAGGGTGTAAACAATGAGCAGTTCTTC. Protein sequence: CATSRQGVNNEQFF.

This clonotype was seen many times. The V and J genes are TRBV5-1 and TRBJ2-2; D is ambiguous. V lost 6 bases and J lost 0, with 15 bases in between. Germline V lookup: CDR1 SGHRS, CDR2 YFSETQ. The CDR3 runs 16 residues. DNA for the CDR3: TGCGCCAGCACCCATTTAGGGCTAGCGAACACCGGGGAGCTGTTTTTT. Its protein is CASTHLGLANTGELFF.

About this clonotype itself: This clone may be a read error of a much larger clone one base away. The chain links TRBV9 to TRBJ2-3, with D possibly called TRBD1 or TRBD2 (5 bases each). CDR3 length equals 17 residues. V lost 2 bases, J lost 1 base, and 17 bases lay in between. Germline values: CDR1 SGDLS, CDR2 YYNGEE. The CDR3 DNA follows: TGTGCCAGCAGCGTCGAACCCGCCGGGGACGGCACAGATACGCAGTATTTT. It specifies CASSVEPAGDGTDTQYF.

This clonotype was recorded a few times. The chain carries TRBV6-2 or TRBV6-3 and TRBJ1-2, with 7 nucleotides matching TRBD1. Per germline, CDR1 MNHEY and CDR2 SVGEGT. V dropped 5 bases and J dropped 8; count of bases not matched to a gene: 8. The CDR3 has 13 amino acids. CDR3 loop: CASSKQGPDGYTF. The CDR3 DNA reads TGTGCCAGCAGTAAACAGGGGCCGGACGGCTACACCTTC.

The chain carries TRBV5-1 and TRBJ2-7; the D gene could be TRBD1 or TRBD2 (5 bases each). Germline-derived CDR1 and CDR2 are SGHRS and YFSETQ. V was trimmed by 4 bases and J by 4 bases, leaving 15 bases between them. The CDR3 has 14 amino acids. The CDR3: CASSRDGGKYEQYF. CDR3 coding DNA: TGCGCCAGCAGCCGGGACGGTGGAAAGTACGAGCAGTACTTC.

The table lists this clonotype with many counts. The rearrangement links TRBV29-1 to TRBJ1-1; D is uncertain. The V end was cut by 4 bases, the J end by 0 bases, with 12 bases between. Germline V gives CDR1 SQVTM, CDR2 ANQGSEA. The CDR3 contains 14 residues. The CDR3 region is CSVARLGVNTEAFF. In DNA form, the CDR3 reads TGCAGCGTTGCCAGGCTAGGTGTGAACACTGAAGCTTTCTTT.

The V call is TRBV27, the J call TRBJ2-4; a weak D match, TRBD2 (5 bases). Germline CDR1 and CDR2: MNHEY and SMNVEV (reference sequence). V lost 6 bases, J lost 0 bases, and 9 bases lay in between. CDR3 length: 14 amino acids. The CDR3 reads CASRGELAKNIQYF. CDR3 in DNA: TGTGCCAGCAGGGGAGAACTAGCCAAAAACATTCAGTACTTC.

The rearrangement uses TRBV29-1 and TRBJ2-1; 10 positions match TRBD2. The CDR3 totals 16 residues. Germline CDR1 reads SQVTM; CDR2 reads ANQGSEA. CDR3 loop: CGIWGPPSGGVNEQFF. For the CDR3, the DNA is TGCGGGATTTGGGGCCCCCCGAGCGGGGGGGTCAATGAGCAGTTCTTC.

In this sample, this clonotype turned up many times. The chain carries TRBV6-1 and TRBJ2-1, with D perhaps matching TRBD1 (6 bases). The CDR3 has 15 amino acids. Deletions cut 5 bases from V and 0 bases from J, with 11 bases between. CDR1 and CDR2 (germline): MNHNS, SASEGT. CDR3 DNA: TGTGCCAGCAGTAGCGACAGGTCCTCCTACAATGAGCAGTTCTTC. Its protein product is CASSSDRSSYNEQFF.